This TCR beta chain was recovered during a study of early T cells in non-severe SARS-CoV-2 infection. Notes on this clonotype: Its antigen is still unknown.

Study outcomes and limitations: Missing private and CD4 specificities, VDJdb matching favored anti-spike CD8 responses.

The TCR library protocol was used to attach unique molecular identifiers. These identifiers were attached to individual cDNA molecules. TCRdb redid the calling of the 5' RACE reads with MiXCR, one entry per CDR3 protein. The sample has 80,000 or so distinct CDR3 sequences; roughly an eighth are singletons. The sample taken for sequencing was whole blood. The clonotype was recovered from an adult who was a healthcare worker with PCR-confirmed SARS-CoV-2 infection or an uninfected control (not recorded which).

CDR3 sequence: CASSFQGEYYYEQYF. CDR3 in DNA: TGTGCCAGCAGTTTTCAGGGGGAGTATTACTACGAGCAGTACTTC. The chain couples TRBV27 to TRBJ2-7; 7 bases map to TRBD1. CDR3 length: 15 amino acids. The V segment lost 3 bases and the J segment 3 bases; nucleotides outside the gene matches: 8. Germline CDR1 reads MNHEY; CDR2 reads SMNVEV (reference sequence).